This TCR beta chain was obtained from a study of T-cell reconstitution after alpha-beta-depleted transplantation in children. This CDR3 comprises 11 residues. CDR1 is MDHEN and CDR2 is SYDVKM in the germline V gene. Study results and limitations: T cells produced anew were the main source of T-cell counts and diversity one year after transplant. The origin of alpha-beta T cells about two months after transplant was reportedly several hundred expanded graft clones.

Unique molecular identifiers were incorporated when the TCRbeta library was constructed. TCRdb redid the calling of the PCR reads with MiXCR, one entry per CDR3 protein. The repertoire has approximately 300,000 distinct CDR3 sequences, about 7.3% of them found once; the top ten carry 9.1%. Details on this clonotype: The antigen remains undetermined. At one of its ends the junction is not consistent with the germline gene, which may arise from a read error.

This specimen was peripheral blood, taken 360 days after TCRalphabeta/CD19-depleted stem cell transplant. The chain uses TRBV28 and TRBJ2-7, with D uncertain. This receptor was identified in a female patient between 2 and 10 years old who had a stem cell transplant for Fanconi anemia, so the T cells may come from the graft donor. CDR3 residues: CAGSFPYEQYF. CDR3 DNA: TGTGCCGGCAGCTTTCCATACGAGCAGTACTTC.